What follows is one T cell receptor beta chain and its context. The data are from a study of cytotoxic CD8 clonotypes in ibrutinib-treated CLL. Study at large: Responses comprised 24 partial and 2 complete; at median approximately 72 months, approximately 14 remained remitted and roughly twelve progressed. There were, on average, roughly 260,000 productive templates and 85,000 to 95,000 productive rearrangements per sample. Patients gave response samples after a median around 11 months of treatment, range 6 to 36.

The V gene end was trimmed by 2 bases and the J gene end by 7 bases; junction bases not matched to a gene: 3. The CDR3 is 14 residues long. CDR1 and CDR2 from the germline V gene are KGHSH and LQKENI. The data were produced by immunoSEQ multiplex PCR, yet TCRdb's version contains in-frame clones alone and is incomplete. The sample lists 110,000 to 150,000 clones, under 95% occurring once. Cryopreserved PBMCs were the source of roughly 2 micrograms of genomic DNA, which went to TCR beta libraries. This TCR came from a human donor with chronic lymphocytic leukemia. The sequencing used PBMCs, collected after 12 months of ibrutinib treatment. The chain is built from TRBV18 and TRBJ2-1, with TRBD2 matching over 9 bases. As DNA, the CDR3 is TGTGCCAGCTCACCATTAGCGGGAGAAAATGAGCAGTTCTTC. This gives the protein CASSPLAGENEQFF.